These 7 T cell receptor beta chains were sequenced from one sample in a study of T cell responses to AZD1222 COVID-19 vaccine. Assay: immunoSEQ multiplex PCR; the TCRdb copy retains only in-frame clones and omits some. The sample lists approximately 160,000 clones, about nine tenths occurring once. Sequences were derived from peripheral blood, sampled on day 0 of AZD1222 vaccination. All receptors derive from an adult in good health.

Points on this clone: Other nucleotide sequences from this sample produce the same CDR3. V usage is TRBV6-1 and J usage is TRBJ2-1; D remains unclear. CDR1 MNHNS and CDR2 SASEGT come from the germline V gene. Trimming pared 3 bases from V and 8 bases from J, leaving 8 bases between. The CDR3 is 12 residues long. This chain's CDR3 is CASSEEGYEQFF. CDR3 DNA sequence: TGTGCCAGCAGTGAGGAAGGTTATGAGCAGTTCTTC.

This chain joins TRBV7-8 and TRBJ2-7; 7 positions match TRBD2. V trimming: 5 bases; J trimming: 3 bases; junction bases outside the gene matches: 7. This CDR3 region has 14 residues. Germline lookup yields CDR1 SGHVS and CDR2 FQNEAQ. The CDR3 DNA is TGTGCCAGCAGCACTATAGCGGGCTACTACGAGCAGTACTTC. It codes for CASSTIAGYYEQYF.

The rearrangement uses TRBV7-2 and TRBJ1-2; D uncertain. Germline CDR1 and CDR2: SGHTA and FQGNSA. Deletions cut 3 bases from V and 2 bases from J, with 7 bases between. The CDR3 sequence is 13 residues long. For the CDR3, the DNA is TGTGCCAGCAGCTTTATCCCAAACTATGGCTACACCTTC. Amino acids: CASSFIPNYGYTF.

The chain links TRBV10-3 to TRBJ2-2; 8 nucleotides line up with TRBD1. Germline trimming cut 6 bases from V and 3 bases from J; bases unmatched to any gene: 15. The germline CDR1 and CDR2 sequences are ENHRY and SYGVKD. The CDR3 covers 18 residues. For the CDR3, the DNA is TGTGCCATCAGCCGTGGCAGGGGGCCATCGGGGGACACCGGGGAGCTGTTTTTT. Translated: CAISRGRGPSGDTGELFF.

The CDR3 DNA sequence: TGTGCCAGCAGGGGCCTCTCGACAGTGAACACTGAAGCTTTCTTT. Its protein is CASRGLSTVNTEAFF. The chain uses TRBV6-5 and TRBJ1-1; D is possibly TRBD1 (5 bases). CDR3 length: 15 amino acids. In germline, CDR1 is MNHEY, CDR2 SVGAGI. V shed 6 bases and J shed 0 bases, with 14 bases lying between them.

V usage is TRBV18 and J usage is TRBJ1-2, with D unresolved. V lost 3 bases, J lost 0 bases, and 8 bases lay in between. Germline assignment: CDR1 KGHSH and CDR2 LQKENI. There are 14 residues in the CDR3. The CDR3 coding sequence is TGTGCCAGCTCACCTCAGCAGTCTAACTATGGCTACACCTTC. It encodes CASSPQQSNYGYTF.

The V call is TRBV4-3, the J call TRBJ1-1, with TRBD1 identical over 7 bases. Germline CDR1 and CDR2: LGHNA and YSLEER. V gave up 3 bases and J gave up 4 bases; unmatched junction bases: 8. The CDR3 has 15 amino acids. CDR3 in amino acids: CASSHRQGGGTEAFF. In nucleotides, the CDR3 is TGCGCCAGCAGCCATCGACAGGGAGGAGGCACTGAAGCTTTCTTT.